A selection of T cell receptor beta chains follows, all from one sample in a study of CD8 T cells in Susac syndrome. TCRdb independently ran MiXCR on the immunoSEQ multiplex PCR reads; one entry per CDR3 protein. The sample holds roughly 180,000 distinct CDR3 sequences, approximately 94% seen once. The source material was CD4+ T cells from PBMCs. These receptors came from a human donor in good health. Each CDR3 is given with its conserved first and last residue. D genes are given only for firm matches. Only some rows state a clone size, as once, few, many or a class for expanded clones.

V,D,size,J,DNA,CDR3
TRBV12-3/TRBV12-4,NA,NA,TRBJ1-2,TGTGCCAGCAGTCCTATACAGGACGGGGTTGGCTACACCTTC,CASSPIQDGVGYTF
TRBV3-1,NA,NA,TRBJ2-7,TGTGCCAGCAGCCAAGATAGGGGGGTGAACTACGAGCAGTACTTC,CASSQDRGVNYEQYF
TRBV29-1,TRBD1,NA,TRBJ2-7,TGCAGCGTCCTAGGACAGGGGGGGCACGAGCAGTACTTC,CSVLGQGGHEQYF
TRBV7-9,NA,NA,TRBJ2-5,TGTGCCAGCAGCTTTCTTGGGGAGTCCAGGGAGGAGACCCAGTACTTC,CASSFLGESREETQYF
TRBV4-3,TRBD2,NA,TRBJ2-4,TGCGCCAGCAGCCAAGCATCGACTAGCGGGAGGGCCATAGCCAAAAACATTCAGTACTTC,CASSQASTSGRAIAKNIQYF
TRBV28,TRBD2,NA,TRBJ2-3,TGTGCCAGCAGCCTCTCACTAGCGGGGGGCACAGATACGCAGTATTTT,CASSLSLAGGTDTQYF
TRBV30,TRBD1,NA,TRBJ1-2,TGTGCCTGGAGGGGACAGGGGAACACCTTC,CAWRGQGNTF
TRBV3-1,NA,NA,TRBJ2-5,TGTGCCAGCAGCCCCCTGGAGGAGACCCAGTACTTC,CASSPLEETQYF
TRBV5-1,TRBD1,NA,TRBJ1-2,TGCGCCAGCAGCTTGCCCGGGACAGGGCTCGACTATGGCTACACCTTC,CASSLPGTGLDYGYTF
TRBV27,TRBD2,few,TRBJ2-1,TGTGCCAGCAGTTTTGGCGGGAGCTACAATGAGCAGTTCTTC,CASSFGGSYNEQFF
TRBV7-9,TRBD1,once,TRBJ1-2,TGTGCCAGCAGCGACAGGACAGGCTCCTATGGCTACACCTTC,CASSDRTGSYGYTF
TRBV5-4,NA,NA,TRBJ2-5,TGTGCCAGCAGCTTCTTAACCGGGGAGCCTCCGTACTTC,CASSFLTGEPPYF
TRBV7-8,NA,NA,TRBJ2-1,TGTGCCAGCAGCTTAGTAGGGTGGTCCTACAATGAGCAGTTCTTC,CASSLVGWSYNEQFF
TRBV19,NA,once,TRBJ1-2,TGTGCCAGTAATCAACCATCCAGGCGCCCCTATGGCTACACCTTC,CASNQPSRRPYGYTF
TRBV5-1,NA,NA,TRBJ1-5,TGCGCCGGGCCTGACAGCAATCAGCCCCAGCATTTT,CAGPDSNQPQHF
TRBV6-6,NA,NA,TRBJ1-5,TGTGCCAGCAGTTACGGCCGGGACCCCAATCAGCCCCAGCATTTT,CASSYGRDPNQPQHF
TRBV12-3/TRBV12-4,TRBD2,NA,TRBJ2-3,TGTGCCAGCAGTTTTTCCCCTAGCGGGGATACGCAGTATTTT,CASSFSPSGDTQYF
TRBV7-9,NA,NA,TRBJ2-5,TGTGCCAGCAACGGACATGGCCCAGAGACCCAGTACTTC,CASNGHGPETQYF
TRBV12-3/TRBV12-4,TRBD1,NA,TRBJ2-4,TGTGCCAGCACCCTCCGGACAGGGGGCATTCAGTACTTC,CASTLRTGGIQYF
TRBV4-3,NA,NA,TRBJ2-7,TGCGCCAGCAGACCTGCTAGCGAAGTAGACTACGAGCAGTACTTC,CASRPASEVDYEQYF
TRBV20-1,TRBD2,NA,TRBJ2-5,TGCAGTGCTAGAGATTTGACTAGCGGGAGGGGGACCCAGTACTTC,CSARDLTSGRGTQYF
TRBV3-1,NA,NA,TRBJ2-7,TGTGCCAGCAGCCAACAGGGCCGCTTGGAGCAGTACTTC,CASSQQGRLEQYF
TRBV28,TRBD2,NA,TRBJ2-1,TGTGCCAGTTCCCCGCTAGCGGTAGCGGGCGATGAGCAGTTCTTC,CASSPLAVAGDEQFF
TRBV27,NA,NA,TRBJ1-2,TGTGCCAGCAGGGGGGCCCAAAGAGCTAACTATGGCTACACCTTC,CASRGAQRANYGYTF
TRBV12-3/TRBV12-4,NA,NA,TRBJ1-2,TGTGCCAGCACCAACAGGCCCGCTAACTATGGCTACACCTTC,CASTNRPANYGYTF
TRBV30,TRBD1,NA,TRBJ2-7,TGTGCCGGCTCACAGGGGTACGAGCAGTACTTC,CAGSQGYEQYF
TRBV20-1,TRBD2,NA,TRBJ2-3,TGCAGTGCTAGAGACATACCGGGACTAGCGGGAGGGCGCACAGATACGCAGTATTTT,CSARDIPGLAGGRTDTQYF
TRBV3-1,NA,NA,TRBJ2-2,TGTGCCAGCAGCCAATCGGGGAACACCGGGGAGCTGTTTTTT,CASSQSGNTGELFF
TRBV30,TRBD2,NA,TRBJ2-4,TGTGCCTGGAGTAAGAGATTCGGGACTAGCGGGACACAAAACATTCAGTACTTC,CAWSKRFGTSGTQNIQYF
TRBV4-2,NA,NA,TRBJ2-1,TGTGCCAGCAGCCAAGGGCGTATCAGCTCCTACAATGAGCAGTTCTTC,CASSQGRISSYNEQFF
TRBV15,NA,NA,TRBJ2-5,TGTGCCACCAGCAGAGATCTCGGACAAGAGACCCAGTACTTC,CATSRDLGQETQYF
TRBV7-2,NA,NA,TRBJ1-1,TGTGCCAGCATATTCGGGACTGAAGCTTTCTTT,CASIFGTEAFF
TRBV6-2/TRBV6-3,TRBD2,NA,TRBJ2-1,TGTGCCAGCAGTTCTCTAGCGGAGTACAATGAGCAGTTCTTC,CASSSLAEYNEQFF
TRBV6-2/TRBV6-3,NA,NA,TRBJ1-1,TGTGCCAGCAGTTCCCCAAGGGGAGAAGCTTTCTTT,CASSSPRGEAFF
TRBV12-3/TRBV12-4,TRBD1,NA,TRBJ1-5,TGTGCCAGCAGTGCCCGACAGGGTTGGAGCAATCAGCCCCAGCATTTT,CASSARQGWSNQPQHF